A single sample is the source of the 27 T cell receptor beta chains below, sequenced in a study of T cells in Graves' hyperthyroidism and ophthalmopathy. What was amplified from RNA transcripts were TCR beta CDR3 regions. The HTBI primer set was used in a first-round RT-PCR of the TCR CDR3. TCRdb recomputed calls from the multiplex PCR reads with MiXCR, one row per CDR3 protein. In the table there are 650,000 to 750,000 distinct CDR3 sequences, less than 15% of which are singletons. Material: blood. The origin of the receptors is a woman under 30 with Graves' hyperthyroidism.

Many counts were recorded for this clonotype. The J gene is TRBJ2-7, the V gene TRBV20-1, with 7 bases that match TRBD1. V shed 6 bases and J 2 bases; nucleotides not matched to a gene: 13. The germline CDR1 and CDR2 sequences are DFQATT and SNEGSKA (reference sequence). The CDR3 is 15 residues long. CDR3 nucleotides: TGCAGTGCACACAGTGACAGGGCCAGGACCTACGAGCAGTACTTC. It is translated as CSAHSDRARTYEQYF.

This clonotype was recorded at least ten times. The chain links TRBV28 to TRBJ2-1; no firm D call. Trimming took 6 bases from V and 4 from J, leaving 10 bases between them. This CDR3 has 13 residues. The germline V gene has CDR1 MDHEN and CDR2 SYDVKM. The CDR3 spells CASRVPPYNEQFF. For the CDR3, the DNA is TGTGCCAGCAGAGTTCCCCCGTACAATGAGCAGTTCTTC.

This clonotype was seen a handful of times. The V call is TRBV29-1, the J call TRBJ2-3; a weak D match, TRBD1 (6 bases). The CDR3 extends over 13 amino acids. V dropped 5 bases and J dropped 4 bases, with 13 bases sitting between them. Germline V gene data show CDR1 as SQVTM and CDR2 as ANQGSEA. CDR3 bases: TGCAGCGTTCAGGGGATAATGGCAGATACGCAGTATTTT. It specifies CSVQGIMADTQYF.

The chain has TRBV10-1 and TRBJ1-1, with D maybe TRBD1 (5 bases). The germline CDR1 and CDR2 sequences are WNHNN and SYGVQD (reference sequence). Trimming removed 0 bases from V and 2 bases from J, with 16 bases in between. The CDR3 is made up of 17 amino acids. The CDR3 here is CASSESLLRRGNTEAFF. CDR3 nucleotide sequence: TGCGCCAGCAGTGAGTCGTTACTCCGGAGGGGAAACACTGAAGCTTTCTTT.

This clonotype appeared many times. The V call is TRBV18, the J call TRBJ2-3; 10 nucleotides match TRBD2. Germline-derived CDR1 and CDR2 are KGHSH and LQKENI. The CDR3 runs to 16 residues. With V trimmed by 8 bases and J by 4 bases, 12 bases remained unmatched. CDR3 sequence reads: CASLRLGTSDPDTQYF. The CDR3 nucleotides are TGTGCCAGCCTACGCCTTGGGACTAGCGACCCAGATACGCAGTATTTT.

This clonotype was recorded many times. The gene calls are TRBV20-1 and TRBJ2-1; 10 bases fit TRBD2. Looked up from germline, CDR1 is DFQATT and CDR2 is SNEGSKA (reference sequence). This CDR3 has 14 residues. Trimming cost V 4 bases and J 3 bases; bases outside gene matches: 3. The CDR3, as DNA: TGCAGTGCTACCCTAGCGGGAGTCTACAATGAGCAGTTCTTC. It translates to CSATLAGVYNEQFF.

This clonotype has more than one count but fewer than ten. The CDR3: CASSSSQEGEQFF. In DNA form, the CDR3 reads TGTGCCAGCAGCTCTAGCCAGGAAGGTGAGCAGTTCTTC. The rearrangement links TRBV13 to TRBJ2-1; D might be TRBD2 (5 bases). Germline V CDR1 and CDR2: PRHDT, FYEKMQ (reference sequence). This CDR3 is 13 amino acids long. V lost 4 bases and J 9 bases, leaving 13 bases between the germline ends.

Concerning this clonotype itself: A single base separates this from a much larger clone, so it may be a read error. The gene calls are TRBV28 and TRBJ2-1; 8 nucleotides align to TRBD2. This CDR3 has 18 amino acids. Germline V lookup: CDR1 MDHEN, CDR2 SYDVKM. The CDR3 sequence: CASRSPGDISGTNNEPFF. CDR3 DNA: TGTGCCAGCAGAAGCCCGGGGGATATTAGCGGGACCAACAATGAGCCGTTCTTC.

The table lists this clonotype with a few counts. The chain has TRBV9 and TRBJ2-1, with 14 bases lining up with TRBD2. Germline V gives CDR1 SGDLS, CDR2 YYNGEE. V was clipped by 4 bases and J by 0 bases; unmatched bases: 6. The CDR3 sequence is 18 residues long. The CDR3 nucleotides are TGTGCCAGCAGCCGGACTAGCGGGAGGCTCCGCTCCTACAATGAGCAGTTCTTC. Translated: CASSRTSGRLRSYNEQFF.

This clonotype was detected ten times or more. The chain couples TRBV7-8 to TRBJ2-7; the D is unclear. The germline V gene encodes CDR1 SGHVS and CDR2 FQNEAQ. V was trimmed by 1 base and J by 1 base, leaving 8 bases between them. The CDR3 totals 14 residues. As DNA, the CDR3 is TGTGCCAGCAGCTTAGGCCTTAATTCCTACGAGCAGTACTTC. Translated: CASSLGLNSYEQYF.

The rearrangement joins TRBV28 to TRBJ1-1; D call uncertain. The CDR3 length is 11 residues. The V end lost 8 bases, the J end lost 1 base, and 5 bases lay between the germline ends. The germline CDR1 and CDR2 sequences are MDHEN and SYDVKM. The CDR3 here is CASCQNTEAFF. The CDR3 nucleotides read TGTGCCAGCTGTCAGAACACTGAAGCTTTCTTT.

This clonotype was counted between two and nine times. The V call is TRBV10-3, the J call TRBJ2-5, with D perhaps given as TRBD1 or TRBD2 (5 bases each). The germline gives CDR1 ENHRY, CDR2 SYGVKD. The CDR3 contains 16 residues. Trimming shortened V by 3 bases and J by 7 bases, and 21 bases separated the two germline ends. CDR3: CAISEAPAEDSGTQYF. CDR3 coding DNA: TGTGCCATCAGTGAAGCTCCAGCAGAAGACAGCGGGACCCAGTACTTC.

This clonotype was observed at least ten times. This chain links TRBV12-3 or TRBV12-4 with TRBJ1-5; possibly TRBD1 for D (6 bases). There are 16 residues in the CDR3. V lost 5 bases, J lost 6 bases, and 20 bases lay in between. The CDR3 here is CASSPNTGKGGQPQHF. CDR3 bases: TGTGCCAGCAGTCCTAACACAGGGAAGGGTGGTCAGCCCCAGCATTTT.

V gene TRBV4-2 combines with J gene TRBJ1-4; D remains ambiguous. The germline V gene has CDR1 LGHNA and CDR2 YNFKEQ. There are 16 residues in the CDR3. V was shortened by 1 base and J by 5 bases, with 14 bases between the two germline ends. In DNA form, the CDR3 reads TGTGCCAGCAGCCAAGTTTTTGCAGAGGGAAATGAAAAACTGTTTTTT. Translation gives CASSQVFAEGNEKLFF.

This clonotype has ten or more counts. The rearrangement links TRBV28 to TRBJ2-3; D is uncertain. The length of the CDR3 is 14 residues. The ends were cut back, 5 bases at V and 2 bases at J, with 11 bases in the middle. Germline loops: CDR1 MDHEN, CDR2 SYDVKM. The CDR3 protein is CASSTSYFTDTQYF. In DNA form, the CDR3 reads TGTGCCAGCAGTACCTCCTACTTCACAGATACGCAGTATTTT.

This clonotype appeared many times. J is TRBJ1-2 and V is TRBV7-9, with a possible D match to TRBD1 (6 bases). This CDR3 comprises 13 residues. Germline V gives CDR1 SEHNR, CDR2 FQNEAQ (reference sequence). The ends were cut back, 3 bases at V and 6 bases at J, with 11 bases in the middle. CDR3 DNA: TGTGCCAGCAGCTTTCAGGGGATAGATGGCTACACCTTC. Amino acid sequence: CASSFQGIDGYTF.

This clonotype was seen a handful of times. This rearrangement joins TRBV12-3 or TRBV12-4 to TRBJ1-5; D unclear. Trimming pared 6 bases from V and 3 bases from J, leaving 12 bases between. This CDR3 region has 14 residues. Here the CDR3 DNA reads TGTGCCAGCAGCCTTCTTTTGACCAATCAGCCCCAGCATTTT. Protein product: CASSLLLTNQPQHF.

This clonotype was seen only a few times. This sequence joins TRBV20-1 and TRBJ1-5; 7 bases map to TRBD1. J lost 4 bases, V lost 3 bases, and 6 bases had no gene match. Germline-derived CDR1 and CDR2 are DFQATT and SNEGSKA (reference sequence). The CDR3 runs to 14 residues. CDR3 coding DNA: TGCAGTGCTAGTAGGGGACAGCTGAATCAGCCCCAGCATTTT. It yields the protein CSASRGQLNQPQHF.

This clonotype was seen ten or more times. The chain carries TRBV13 and TRBJ2-5, with D possibly being TRBD1 (5 bases). The ends were cut back, 2 bases at V and 5 bases at J, with 12 bases in the middle. Germline V lookup: CDR1 PRHDT, CDR2 FYEKMQ (reference sequence). This CDR3 has 14 amino acids. CDR3 loop: CASSLWSGSETQYF. The CDR3 nucleotides read TGTGCCAGCAGCTTATGGTCAGGGTCGGAGACCCAGTACTTC.

This clonotype was counted ten times or more. The chain employs TRBV3-1 and TRBJ1-1, with unresolved D. Trimming removed 4 bases at V and 7 bases at J, with 19 bases between. Per the germline V gene, CDR1 is LGHDT and CDR2 is YNNKEL (reference sequence). CDR3 length: 15 residues. Here the CDR3 reads CASSPGVLGLLEAFF. CDR3 DNA sequence: TGTGCCAGCAGCCCAGGAGTCTTAGGACTCCTTGAAGCTTTCTTT. The full variable domain, in which reference TRBV3-1 and TRBJ1-1 provide the parts outside the CDR3, is DTAVSQTPKYLVTQMGNDKSIKCEQNLGHDTMYWYKQDSKKFLKIMFSYNNKELIINETVPNRFSPKSPDKAHLNLHINSLELGDSAVYFCASSPGVLGLLEAFFGQGTRLTVV.

This clonotype appeared many times. The V call is TRBV28, the J call TRBJ1-1; the D is unclear. The length of the CDR3 is 15 residues. The germline gives CDR1 MDHEN, CDR2 SYDVKM. Trimming cost V 3 bases and J 1 base, with 12 bases left between them. Here the CDR3 reads CASSFSSAGNTEAFF. The CDR3 DNA is TGTGCCAGCAGTTTCTCGTCCGCCGGGAACACTGAAGCTTTCTTT.

With regard to this clonotype: Since a much larger clone is just one base distant, this may be a read error. The V and J genes are TRBV30 and TRBJ1-5; no firm D call. The germline CDR1 and CDR2 sequences are GTSNPN and SVGIG (reference sequence). This CDR3 contains 14 residues. The CDR3 region has the DNA TGTGTCTGGAGCCAGGCGTTGGGAAATCAGCCCCAGCATTTT. This encodes CVWSQALGNQPQHF.

The sample holds many counts of this clonotype. J is TRBJ2-3 and V is TRBV20-1; possible D gene TRBD2, 5 bases. The CDR3 sequence is 13 residues long. Trimming left V 3 bases short and J 3 bases short, with 10 bases between. Germline values: CDR1 DFQATT, CDR2 SNEGSKA (reference sequence). Here the CDR3 reads CSASAPGTDTQYF. CDR3 in DNA: TGCAGTGCTAGTGCCCCGGGGACAGATACGCAGTATTTT.

V is TRBV5-1 and J is TRBJ2-1; a possible D gene is TRBD1 (6 bases). V lost 6 bases and J lost 4, with 20 bases in between. The CDR3 runs 16 residues. Germline loops: CDR1 SGHRS, CDR2 YFSETQ. CDR3 amino acids: CASTPSDRRIYNEQFF. CDR3 nucleotides: TGCGCCAGCACCCCCTCCGACAGGAGAATTTACAATGAGCAGTTCTTC.

This clonotype was observed at least ten times. The chain carries TRBV27 and TRBJ2-3; 7 bases match TRBD2. J was trimmed by 5 bases and V by 7 bases; bases with no gene match: 9. Germline V gene sequence: CDR1 MNHEY, CDR2 SMNVEV (reference sequence). CDR3 length equals 14 residues. In DNA form, the CDR3 reads TGTGCCAGCACTCCTCATGGGGGGGTAGATACGCAGTATTTT. It is translated as CASTPHGGVDTQYF.

The table lists this clonotype with many counts. The chain combines TRBV2 with TRBJ1-5; TRBD1 might be the D (5 bases). Trimming left V 6 bases short and J 3 bases short, with 12 bases between. The CDR3 consists of 14 residues. Per the germline V gene, CDR1 is SNHLY and CDR2 is FYNNEI. CDR3 region: CASSRTLNNQPQHF. CDR3 DNA: TGTGCCAGCAGCCGGACACTTAACAATCAGCCCCAGCATTTT.

In this sample, this clonotype turned up many times. The gene calls are TRBV11-2 and TRBJ2-7; D unresolved. Trimming removed 7 bases at V and 7 bases at J, with 11 bases between. The germline V gene has CDR1 SGHAT and CDR2 FQNNGV. There are 11 residues in the CDR3. The chain's CDR3 is CASTHGWEQYF. For the CDR3, the DNA is TGTGCCAGCACCCATGGATGGGAGCAGTACTTC.